The subject of this entry is one T cell receptor (beta chain). Its specificity is unknown. This sample was taken from a study of cytotoxic CD8 clonotypes in ibrutinib-treated CLL. Overall study context: The cohort had 10 to 12 relapsed/refractory and over 14 treatment-naive patients, some 18 IGHV unmutated. Among the samples, the mean was roughly 260,000 productive templates and fewer than 95,000 productive rearrangements.

Study-wide points: Public clonotypes, an uncommon group, contracted or remained stable on treatment.

V shed 5 bases, J shed 0 bases, and the junction held 5 bases outside the gene matches. Germline assignment: CDR1 SGHVS and CDR2 FNYEAQ. There are 17 residues in the CDR3. Sequencing was performed with immunoSEQ multiplex PCR; in TCRdb, only in-frame clones are kept and a portion is missing. The sample gives 150,000 to 250,000 clones, around 72% of which show up once; 13% is in the top ten. Sequencing was performed on PBMCs, taken after 24 months of ibrutinib treatment. The gene calls are TRBV7-6 and TRBJ2-1; 12 bases map to TRBD2. This TCR was recovered from a human donor with chronic lymphocytic leukemia. CDR3 in amino acids: CASSLRTSGASYNEQFF. As DNA, the CDR3 is TGTGCCAGCAGCCTGAGGACTAGCGGGGCCTCCTACAATGAGCAGTTCTTC. The full variable domain, completed using reference TRBV7-6 and TRBJ2-1, is GAGVSQSPRYKVTKRGQDVALRCDPISGHVSLYWYRQALGQGPEFLTYFNYEAQQDKSGLPNDRFSAERPEGSISTLTIQRTEQRDSAMYRCASSLRTSGASYNEQFFGPGTRLTVL.